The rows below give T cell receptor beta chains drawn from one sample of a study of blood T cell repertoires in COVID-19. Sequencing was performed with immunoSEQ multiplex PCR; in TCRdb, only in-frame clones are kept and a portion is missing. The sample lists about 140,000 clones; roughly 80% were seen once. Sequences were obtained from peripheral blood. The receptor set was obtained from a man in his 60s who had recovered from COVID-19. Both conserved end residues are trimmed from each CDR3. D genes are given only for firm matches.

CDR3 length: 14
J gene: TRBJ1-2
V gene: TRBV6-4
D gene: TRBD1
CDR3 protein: ASSPAQGLGLGGYT

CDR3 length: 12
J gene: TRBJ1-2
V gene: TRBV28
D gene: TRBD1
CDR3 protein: ASGGTGKSYGYT

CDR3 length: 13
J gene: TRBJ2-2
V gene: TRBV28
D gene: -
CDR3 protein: ASSPFAEGTGELF

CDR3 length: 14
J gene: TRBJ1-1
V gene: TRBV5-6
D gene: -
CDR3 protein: ASSLPTGLMNTEAF

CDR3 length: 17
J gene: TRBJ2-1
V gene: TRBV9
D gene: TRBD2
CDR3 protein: ASSARGGGRASVLDEQF

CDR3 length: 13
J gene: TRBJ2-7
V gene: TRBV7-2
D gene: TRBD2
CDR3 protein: ASSWASGGEYEQY

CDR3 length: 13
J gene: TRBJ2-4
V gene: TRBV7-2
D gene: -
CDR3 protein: ASSGSGIGGSIQY

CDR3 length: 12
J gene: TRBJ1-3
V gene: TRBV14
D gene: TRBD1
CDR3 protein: ASSWTGSGNTIY

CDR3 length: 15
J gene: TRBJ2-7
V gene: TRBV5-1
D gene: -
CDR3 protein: ASSPMGGDIGTYEQY

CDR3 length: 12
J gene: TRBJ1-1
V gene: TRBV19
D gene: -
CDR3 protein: ASSDSDTETEAF

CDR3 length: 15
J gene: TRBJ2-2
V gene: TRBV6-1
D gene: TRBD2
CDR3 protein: ASSGTSGRINTGELF

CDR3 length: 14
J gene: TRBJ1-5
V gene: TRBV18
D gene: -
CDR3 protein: ASSQAGGVSNQPQH

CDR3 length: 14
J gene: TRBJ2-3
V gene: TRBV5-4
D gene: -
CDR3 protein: ASSLVTPLATDTQY

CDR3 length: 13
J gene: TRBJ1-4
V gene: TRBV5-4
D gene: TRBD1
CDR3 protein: ASSAGQGAYEKLF

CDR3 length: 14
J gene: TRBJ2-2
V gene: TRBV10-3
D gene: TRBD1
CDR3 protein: AISWDRDSLTGELF

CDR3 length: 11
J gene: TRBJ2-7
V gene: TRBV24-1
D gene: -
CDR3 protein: ATSDDNREEQY

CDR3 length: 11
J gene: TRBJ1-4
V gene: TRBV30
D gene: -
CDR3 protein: AWSVNRNEKLF

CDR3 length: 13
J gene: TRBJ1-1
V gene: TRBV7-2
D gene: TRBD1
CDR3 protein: ASSLRTGGANEAF

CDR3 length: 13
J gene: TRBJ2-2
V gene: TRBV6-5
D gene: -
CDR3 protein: ATERQRGGTGELF

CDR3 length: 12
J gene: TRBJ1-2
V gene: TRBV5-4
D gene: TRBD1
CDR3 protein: ASSGLQGNYGYT

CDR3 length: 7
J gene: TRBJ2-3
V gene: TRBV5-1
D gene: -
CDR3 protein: APTDTQY

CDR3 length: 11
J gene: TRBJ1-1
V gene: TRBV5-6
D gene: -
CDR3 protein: ASSLILSSEAF

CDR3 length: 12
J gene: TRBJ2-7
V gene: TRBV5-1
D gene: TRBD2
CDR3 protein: ASSPTSGTYEQY

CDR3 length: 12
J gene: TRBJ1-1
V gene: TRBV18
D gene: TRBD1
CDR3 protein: ASSPETGVSEAF

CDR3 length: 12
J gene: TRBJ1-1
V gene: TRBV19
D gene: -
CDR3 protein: ASSIARGAAEAF

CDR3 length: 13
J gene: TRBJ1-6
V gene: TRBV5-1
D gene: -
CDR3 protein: ASSVSGVNNSPLH

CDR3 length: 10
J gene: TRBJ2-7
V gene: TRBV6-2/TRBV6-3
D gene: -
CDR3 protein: ASSSELAKQY

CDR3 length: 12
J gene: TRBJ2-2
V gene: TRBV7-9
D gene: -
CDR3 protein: ASSKDTNTGELF

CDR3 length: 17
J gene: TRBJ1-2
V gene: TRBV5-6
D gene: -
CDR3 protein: ASSLFGMSTSPHTYGYT

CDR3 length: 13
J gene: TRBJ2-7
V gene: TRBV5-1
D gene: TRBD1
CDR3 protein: ASSRDRGSTYEQY

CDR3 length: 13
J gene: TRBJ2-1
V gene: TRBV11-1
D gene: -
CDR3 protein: ASSSGLASYNEQF

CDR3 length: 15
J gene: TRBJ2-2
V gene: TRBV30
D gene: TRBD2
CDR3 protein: AWSGASGRSYTGELF

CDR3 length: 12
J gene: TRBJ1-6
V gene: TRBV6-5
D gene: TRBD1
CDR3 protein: ASTSDRDGSPLH

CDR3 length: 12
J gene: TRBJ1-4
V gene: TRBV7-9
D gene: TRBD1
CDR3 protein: ASSPTGTNEKLF

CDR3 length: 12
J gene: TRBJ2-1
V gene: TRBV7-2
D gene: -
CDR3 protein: ASSPIVRALEQF

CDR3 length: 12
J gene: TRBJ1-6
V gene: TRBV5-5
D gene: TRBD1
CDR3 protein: ASSLHTGDSPLH

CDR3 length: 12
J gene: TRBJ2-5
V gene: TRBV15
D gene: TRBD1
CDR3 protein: ATSRHRGQETQY

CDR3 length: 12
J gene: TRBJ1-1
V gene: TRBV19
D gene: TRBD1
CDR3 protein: ASIPGQTNTEAF

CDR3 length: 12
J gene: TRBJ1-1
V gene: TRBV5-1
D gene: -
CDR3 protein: ASSLARGNTEAF

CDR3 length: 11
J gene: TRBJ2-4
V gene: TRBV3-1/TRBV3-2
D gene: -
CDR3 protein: ASSQDGLNIQY

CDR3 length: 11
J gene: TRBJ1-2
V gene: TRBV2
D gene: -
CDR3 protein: ASSATENYGYT